Each of the 12 T cell receptor beta chains below was sequenced from the same sample in a study of T cells expressing NK-cell markers. TCRdb reanalyzed the 5' RACE reads, giving one entry per CDR3 protein sequence and no DNA. The sample's table shows 500,000 to 700,000 distinct CDR3 sequences. What was sequenced was blood T cells: a sorted CD56 or NKG2C T cell subset, CD4+ or CD8+ T cells, or bulk PBMC T cells (not recorded which). These TCRs come from a man in his late teens or twenties in good health.

The chain couples TRBV11-2 to TRBJ1-6; as DNA is missing, the TRBD1 call by TCRdb cannot be tested. The CDR3 is 15 amino acids. The germline CDR1 and CDR2 sequences are SGHAT and FQNNGV. The CDR3 is CASSPLQGLFPPLHF.

CDR3 in amino acids: CSARPPLAGAIDEQFF. V usage is TRBV20-1 and J usage is TRBJ2-1; as DNA is missing, the TRBD2 call by TCRdb cannot be tested. Germline loops: CDR1 DFQATT, CDR2 SNEGSKA (reference sequence). The CDR3 spans 16 residues.

This chain connects TRBV7-9 to TRBJ2-5. The CDR3 extends over 13 amino acids. Germline V gene lookup returns CDR1 SEHNR and CDR2 FQNEAQ (reference sequence). CDR3 amino acids: CASSSTVAETQYF. The full variable domain, with the rest looked up from reference TRBV7-9 and TRBJ2-5, is DTGVSQNPRHKITKRGQNVTFRCDPISEHNRLYWYRQTLGQGPEFLTYFQNEAQLEKSRLLSDRFSAERPKGSFSTLEIQRTEQGDSAMYLCASSSTVAETQYFGPGTRLLVL.

The chain recombines TRBV2 with TRBJ2-1; TCRdb's D gene call, TRBD2, goes unchecked for lack of DNA. There are 18 residues in the CDR3. The germline V gene encodes CDR1 SNHLY and CDR2 FYNNEI. CDR3 region: CASSEASILEASYNEQFF.

J is TRBJ2-1 and V is TRBV5-1; the TRBD1 assignment by TCRdb is unverifiable without DNA. CDR1 and CDR2 from the germline V gene are SGHRS and YFSETQ. The CDR3 is 14 residues long. The CDR3 reads CASSLRQTQGEQFF.

The chain employs TRBV29-1 and TRBJ2-1; TCRdb lists TRBD1, though no DNA is available to test this call. CDR1 is SQVTM and CDR2 is ANQGSEA in the germline V gene. The CDR3 is 11 residues long. CDR3 amino acids: CSAGRGPEQFF.

J is TRBJ2-1 and V is TRBV5-1. This CDR3 is built from 15 residues. Germline lookup yields CDR1 SGHRS and CDR2 YFSETQ. CDR3 sequence reads: CASIRIGYPYNEQFF.

V and J are TRBV4-3 and TRBJ2-1. In germline, CDR1 is LGHNA, CDR2 YSLEER. This CDR3 is built from 13 residues. The CDR3 loop is CASSQIGRVEQFF.

The CDR3 reads CATSRLTGVSYNEQFF. The V call is TRBV15, the J call TRBJ2-1; TCRdb selects TRBD1, and the lack of DNA leaves this call unchecked. The CDR3 is 16 amino acids. Germline assignment: CDR1 LNHNV and CDR2 YYDKDF (reference sequence). Variable domain in full (rest from reference TRBV15 and TRBJ2-1): DAMVIQNPRYQVTQFGKPVTLSCSQTLNHNVMYWYQQKSSQAPKLLFHYYDKDFNNEADTPDNFQSRRPNTSFCFLDIRSPGLGDTAMYLCATSRLTGVSYNEQFFGPGTRLTVL.

The rearrangement joins TRBV6-5 to TRBJ2-2; TCRdb names TRBD1, which stays unverified in the absence of DNA. Germline CDR1 is MNHEY and CDR2 is SVGAGI. The CDR3 runs 16 residues. The CDR3 loop is CASSSTGATNTGELFF.

The J gene is TRBJ2-1, the V gene TRBV20-1; no DNA is available, so the TRBD2 call from TCRdb remains unchecked. CDR1 and CDR2 (germline): DFQATT, SNEGSKA (reference sequence). The CDR3 length is 16 residues. The CDR3 sequence is CSARARLAAVQGEQFF.

This chain connects TRBV20-1 to TRBJ2-5; TCRdb lists TRBD2, though no DNA is available to test this call. Per germline, CDR1 DFQATT and CDR2 SNEGSKA (reference sequence). The CDR3 covers 18 residues. CDR3 residues: CSARDEWRAAANQETQYF.